These 9 T cell receptor beta chains were sequenced from one sample in a study of control samples from healthy donors and cancer patients. TCRdb's table, derived via immunoSEQ multiplex PCR, lists solely in-frame clones and lacks some. Of more than 150,000 clones in the sample, 85% to 95% are singletons; the top ten hold around 2.2%. The material sequenced was blood. The receptor source for this set is a man aged 45-65 years in good health.

The chain uses TRBV18 and TRBJ2-2; TRBD2 matches at 10 bases. The germline CDR1 and CDR2 sequences are KGHSH and LQKENI. V dropped 8 bases and J dropped 6; count of bases not matched to a gene: 12. This CDR3 has 16 residues. CDR3 nucleotides: TGTGCCAGCCGAGCCCTAGCGGGAGAAGGCTCCGGGGAGCTGTTTTTT. Its translation is CASRALAGEGSGELFF.

This chain links TRBV28 with TRBJ1-2; TRBD1 aligns across 7 bases. Germline lookup yields CDR1 MDHEN and CDR2 SYDVKM. The ends lost 1 base at V and 2 bases at J; junction bases unmatched: 13. The CDR3 extends over 18 amino acids. This chain's CDR3 is CASSLSPSRQGPNYGYTF. DNA of the CDR3: TGTGCCAGCAGTTTATCCCCCTCAAGACAGGGCCCGAACTATGGCTACACCTTC.

V usage is TRBV28 and J usage is TRBJ1-5; maybe TRBD1 (6 bases). Trimming cost V 8 bases and J 4 bases, with 12 bases left between them. This CDR3 is 13 amino acids long. Germline V gene sequence: CDR1 MDHEN, CDR2 SYDVKM. The DNA of the CDR3 is TGTGCCAGCCAACAAGGGGGGAATCAGCCCCAGCATTTT. Amino acid sequence: CASQQGGNQPQHF.

The chain is built from TRBV6-1 and TRBJ1-4, with TRBD1 matching 7 bases. Germline V gene data show CDR1 as MNHNS and CDR2 as SASEGT. The CDR3 runs to 15 residues. Trimming at V came to 1 base and at J to 7 bases, leaving 6 bases not matched to a gene. DNA of the CDR3: TGTGCCAGCAGTGAAGGCAGGGGGAGTAGTGAAAAACTGTTTTTT. Its translation is CASSEGRGSSEKLFF.

The gene calls are TRBV7-3 and TRBJ2-3, with D tentatively TRBD2 (6 bases). The CDR3 loop spans 17 amino acids. V was pared by 2 bases and J by 1 base, with 16 bases between. Germline lookup yields CDR1 SGHTA and CDR2 FQGTGA. The CDR3 DNA follows: TGTGCCAGCAGCTTATGGGGTGAGGCTAGCGGCACAGATACGCAGTATTTT. Its protein is CASSLWGEASGTDTQYF.

The chain employs TRBV10-3 and TRBJ2-2; no definite D call. Germline V gene data show CDR1 as ENHRY and CDR2 as SYGVKD. The CDR3 is 17 amino acids. The ends were cut back, 0 bases at V and 3 bases at J, with 14 bases in the middle. Here the CDR3 reads CAISESMFSSYTGELFF. The CDR3 DNA sequence: TGTGCCATCAGTGAGTCGATGTTCAGCAGTTACACCGGGGAGCTGTTTTTT.

The chain has TRBV5-4 and TRBJ2-6; TRBD2 matches at 10 bases. After removal of 4 bases from V and 2 bases from J, the junction contained 6 bases not matched to a gene. The germline gives CDR1 SGHNT, CDR2 YYREEE (reference sequence). The CDR3 has 17 amino acids. Written as DNA, the CDR3 is TGTGCCAGCAGCCCCGGGACTAGCGTTGCTGGGGCCAACGTCCTGACTTTC. This encodes CASSPGTSVAGANVLTF.

The CDR3 sequence: CASSRDATRSETQYF. CDR3 nucleotides: TGCGCCAGCAGCCGGGACGCTACTAGGTCAGAGACCCAGTACTTC. The chain combines TRBV5-1 with TRBJ2-5; tentatively, D is TRBD1 or TRBD2 (5 bases each). Trimming removed 4 bases from V and 4 bases from J, with 17 bases in between. The CDR3 has 15 residues. CDR1 and CDR2 from the germline V gene are SGHRS and YFSETQ.

The chain carries TRBV19 and TRBJ1-4; 8 nucleotides align to TRBD1. This CDR3 has 15 residues. Germline CDR1 and CDR2: LNHDA and SQIVND (reference sequence). Losses at the gene ends were 2 bases for V and 9 bases for J; bases not matched to a gene: 8. The CDR3 protein is CASSIISGTGQKLFF. CDR3 in DNA: TGTGCCAGTAGTATAATTTCCGGGACAGGCCAAAAACTGTTTTTT.